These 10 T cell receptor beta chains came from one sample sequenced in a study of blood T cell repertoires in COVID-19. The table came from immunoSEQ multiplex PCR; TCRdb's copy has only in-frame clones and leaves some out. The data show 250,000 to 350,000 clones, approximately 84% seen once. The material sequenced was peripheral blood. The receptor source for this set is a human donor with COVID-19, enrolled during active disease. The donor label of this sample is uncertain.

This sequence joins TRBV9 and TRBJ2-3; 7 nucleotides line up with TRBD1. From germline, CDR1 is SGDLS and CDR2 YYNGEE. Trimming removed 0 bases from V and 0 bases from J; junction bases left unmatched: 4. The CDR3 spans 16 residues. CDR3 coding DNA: TGTGCCAGCAGCGTAGCTACAGGGGCTAGCACAGATACGCAGTATTTT. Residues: CASSVATGASTDTQYF.

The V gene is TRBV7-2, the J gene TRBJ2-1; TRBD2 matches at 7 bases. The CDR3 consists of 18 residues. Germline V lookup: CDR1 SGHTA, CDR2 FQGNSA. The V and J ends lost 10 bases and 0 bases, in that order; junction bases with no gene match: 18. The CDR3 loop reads CATRASGNRWGSYNEQFF. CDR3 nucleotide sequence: TGTGCCACCCGGGCTAGCGGAAACCGATGGGGCTCCTACAATGAGCAGTTCTTC.

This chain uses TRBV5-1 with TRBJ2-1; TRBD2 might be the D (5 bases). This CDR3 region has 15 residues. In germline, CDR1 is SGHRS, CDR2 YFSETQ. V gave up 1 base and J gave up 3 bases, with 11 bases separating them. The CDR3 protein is CASSLNSGNYNEQFF. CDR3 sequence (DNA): TGCGCCAGCAGCTTGAACAGCGGAAACTACAATGAGCAGTTCTTC.

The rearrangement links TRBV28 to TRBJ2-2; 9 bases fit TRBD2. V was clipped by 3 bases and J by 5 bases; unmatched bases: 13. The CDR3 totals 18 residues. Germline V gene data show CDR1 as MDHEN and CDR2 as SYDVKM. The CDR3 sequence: CASSFPTRREGRTGELFF. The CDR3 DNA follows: TGTGCCAGCAGTTTCCCGACACGGCGGGAGGGCCGAACCGGGGAGCTGTTTTTT.

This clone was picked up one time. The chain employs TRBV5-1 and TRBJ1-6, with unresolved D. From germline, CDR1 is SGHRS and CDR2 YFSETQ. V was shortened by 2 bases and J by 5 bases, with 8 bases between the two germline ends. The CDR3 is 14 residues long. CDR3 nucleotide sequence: TGCGCCAGCAGCTTCGACACTCATAATTCACCCCTCCACTTT. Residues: CASSFDTHNSPLHF.

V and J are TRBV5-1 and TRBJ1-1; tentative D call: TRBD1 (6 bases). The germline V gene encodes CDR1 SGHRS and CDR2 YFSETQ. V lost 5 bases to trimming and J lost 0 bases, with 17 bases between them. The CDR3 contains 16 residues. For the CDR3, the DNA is TGCGCCAGCAGACGCAGACAGGTAACAATGAACACTGAAGCTTTCTTT. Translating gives CASRRRQVTMNTEAFF.

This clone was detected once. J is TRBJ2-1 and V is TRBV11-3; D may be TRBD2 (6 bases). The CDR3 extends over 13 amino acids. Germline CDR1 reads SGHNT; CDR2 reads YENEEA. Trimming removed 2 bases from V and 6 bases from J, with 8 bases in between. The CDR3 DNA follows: TGTGCCAGCAGCTTAAGGGGAGGCAATGAGCAGTTCTTC. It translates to CASSLRGGNEQFF. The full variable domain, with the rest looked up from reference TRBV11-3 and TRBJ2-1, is EAGVVQSPRYKIIEKKQPVAFWCNPISGHNTLYWYLQNLGQGPELLIRYENEEAVDDSQLPKDRFSAERLKGVDSTLKIQPAELGDSAVYLCASSLRGGNEQFFGPGTRLTVL.

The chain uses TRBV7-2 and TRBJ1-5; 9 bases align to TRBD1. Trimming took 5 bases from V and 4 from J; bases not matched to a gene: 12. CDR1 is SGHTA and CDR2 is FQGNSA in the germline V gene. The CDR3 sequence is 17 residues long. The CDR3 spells CASSPSYRDRANQPQHF. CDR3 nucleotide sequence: TGTGCCAGCAGCCCATCCTACCGGGACAGGGCTAATCAGCCCCAGCATTTT.

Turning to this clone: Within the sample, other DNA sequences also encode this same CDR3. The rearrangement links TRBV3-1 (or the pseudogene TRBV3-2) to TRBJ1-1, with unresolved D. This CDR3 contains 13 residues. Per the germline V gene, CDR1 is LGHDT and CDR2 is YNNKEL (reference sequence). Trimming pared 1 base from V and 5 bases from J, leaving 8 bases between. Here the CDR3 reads CASSQVAGTEAFF. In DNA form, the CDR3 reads TGTGCCAGCAGCCAAGTGGCGGGGACTGAAGCTTTCTTT.

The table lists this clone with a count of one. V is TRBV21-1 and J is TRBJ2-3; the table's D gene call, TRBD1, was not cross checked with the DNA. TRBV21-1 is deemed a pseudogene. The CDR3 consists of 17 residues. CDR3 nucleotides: TGTGCCAGCAGCAAAGTGGGCTCATCCCCGGACACAGATACGCAGTATTTT. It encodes CASSKVGSSPDTDTQYF.